Ten or more counts support the clone carrying this TCR beta chain. MiXCR re-clonotyped the PCR reads for TCRdb. This repertoire shows tens of thousands of clones, under 15% found once; its top ten account for around 10%. Thyroid surgery took place with no prior treatment in any patient. V shed 0 bases, J shed 4 bases, and the junction held 3 bases outside the gene matches. This CDR3 is 16 amino acids long. CDR1 is SGHRS and CDR2 is YFSETQ in the germline V gene. This entry is derived from a study of metastatic and nonmetastatic thyroid tumors. The source of this sequence is a female donor with papillary thyroid cancer or a benign thyroid nodule (not recorded which). Some clones in this sample may be carry-over from other donors' samples. The sample taken for sequencing was tumor tissue. V usage is TRBV5-1 and J usage is TRBJ2-1, with 11 nucleotides matching TRBD2. The CDR3 here is CASSLAASGRYNEQFF. The CDR3 DNA follows: TGCGCCAGCAGCTTGGCCGCTAGCGGGAGGTACAATGAGCAGTTCTTC.